This T cell receptor beta chain came from a study of T cell repertoires in cytomegalovirus infection (dated by TCRdb to about 2019). Study-wide context: Alongside well-studied HLA-B-restricted epitopes, the peptide stimulations were aimed at recently identified HLA-C-restricted CMV epitopes, whose presentation resists viral immunomodulation. Because public TCR beta signatures pointed to carriage of CMV infection together with the matching HLA type, the HLA type of each donor mattered for the analysis.

The sample's treatment or condition, from its label and the paper: in vitro stimulation with specific CMV peptide epitopes to enrich CMV-specific T cells. Overall study outcomes, separate from this receptor: Carriers of CMV infection plus the relevant HLA type were discriminated by the cumulative frequency of public TCR beta family members in the study cohort and in an independent roughly 400-donor cohort. The ex vivo response was dominated by HLA-C-restricted CMV-specific TCR beta clonotypes, which also provided the single most frequent clonotype in two of eight donors.

As to this clonotype: Its antigen target is currently unknown. Base qualities are missing; no much larger clone stands one base away.

The cysteine opens and the phenylalanine closes a CDR3 of 16 amino acids. Just the 48-base CDR3 DNA is kept, in frame starting at base 1. Relative to germline, V is 0 bases shorter and J is 7 bases shorter, with 15 bases between their ends. Reading the germline V gene (reference sequence) gives CDR1 MNHNY and CDR2 SVGAGI. The sample was run on an Illumina HiSeq 1500. TCRdb applied fastp at Q25 and MiXCR to the public reads, then kept only in-frame beta chains. Every distinct CDR3 protein forms one entry, paired with its most common genes and DNA. The sample table lists some 920,000 distinct CDR3 sequences, approximately 33% of them with a count of one. Around 15% of the sample is taken by the ten largest.

The material sequenced was cultured CD8+ T cells from PBMCs, taken from culture after CMV antigen stimulation. The TCR comes from a human donor in good health (CMV status not recorded). Some clones in this sample may be carry-over from other donors' samples. This chain is built from TRBV6-6 and TRBJ1-4; a weak D assignment points to TRBD1 (6 bases agree). The nucleotide sequence is TGTGCCAGCAGTTACTCGGGAACGGGGGCCGGTGAAAAACTGTTTTTT. It encodes CASSYSGTGAGEKLFF.